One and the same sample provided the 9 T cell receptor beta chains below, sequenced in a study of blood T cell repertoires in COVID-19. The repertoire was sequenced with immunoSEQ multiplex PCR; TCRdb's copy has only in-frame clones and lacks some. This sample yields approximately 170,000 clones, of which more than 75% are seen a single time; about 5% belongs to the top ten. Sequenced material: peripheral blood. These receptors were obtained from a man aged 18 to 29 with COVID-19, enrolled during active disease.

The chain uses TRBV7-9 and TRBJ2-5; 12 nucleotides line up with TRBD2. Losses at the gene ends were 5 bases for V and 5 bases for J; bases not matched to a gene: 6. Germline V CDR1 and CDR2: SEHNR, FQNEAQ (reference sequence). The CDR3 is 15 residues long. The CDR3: CASSTLAGGLETQYF. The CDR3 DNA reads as TGTGCCAGCAGCACCCTAGCGGGAGGGTTGGAGACCCAGTACTTC.

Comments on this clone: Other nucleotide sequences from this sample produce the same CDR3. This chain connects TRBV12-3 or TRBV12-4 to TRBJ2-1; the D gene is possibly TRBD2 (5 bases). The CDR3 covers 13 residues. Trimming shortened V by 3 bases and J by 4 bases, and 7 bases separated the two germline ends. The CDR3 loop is CASSLGGYNEQFF. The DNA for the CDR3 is TGTGCCAGCAGTTTGGGCGGGTACAATGAGCAGTTCTTC.

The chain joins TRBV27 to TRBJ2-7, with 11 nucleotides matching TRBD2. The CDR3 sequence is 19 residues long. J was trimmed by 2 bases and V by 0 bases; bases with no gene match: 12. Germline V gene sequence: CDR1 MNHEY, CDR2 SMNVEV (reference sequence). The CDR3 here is CASSLSFEGGTSGTYEQYF. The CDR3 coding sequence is TGTGCCAGCAGTTTATCATTTGAGGGAGGGACTAGCGGAACCTACGAGCAGTACTTC.

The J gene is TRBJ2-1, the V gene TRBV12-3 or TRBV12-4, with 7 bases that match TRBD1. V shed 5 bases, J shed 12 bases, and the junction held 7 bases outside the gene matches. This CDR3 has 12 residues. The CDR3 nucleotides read TGTGCCAGCAGTACAGGGGTTTGGGTGCAGTTCTTC. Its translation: CASSTGVWVQFF.

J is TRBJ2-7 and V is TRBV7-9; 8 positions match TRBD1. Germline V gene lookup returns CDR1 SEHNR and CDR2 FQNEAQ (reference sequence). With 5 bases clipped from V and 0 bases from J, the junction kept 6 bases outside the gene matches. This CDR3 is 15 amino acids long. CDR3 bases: TGTGCCAGCAGCCCCTGGGACAGGAGCTCCTACGAGCAGTACTTC. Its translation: CASSPWDRSSYEQYF. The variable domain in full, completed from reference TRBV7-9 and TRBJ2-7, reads DTGVSQNPRHKITKRGQNVTFRCDPISEHNRLYWYRQTLGQGPEFLTYFQNEAQLEKSRLLSDRFSAERPKGSFSTLEIQRTEQGDSAMYLCASSPWDRSSYEQYFGPGTRLTVT.

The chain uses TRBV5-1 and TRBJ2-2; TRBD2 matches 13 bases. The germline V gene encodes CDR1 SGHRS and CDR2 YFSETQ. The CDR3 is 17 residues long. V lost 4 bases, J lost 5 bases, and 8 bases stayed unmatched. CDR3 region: CASSGGLAGVRTGELFF. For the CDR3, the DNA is TGCGCCAGCAGCGGCGGACTAGCGGGAGTGCGGACCGGGGAGCTGTTTTTT.

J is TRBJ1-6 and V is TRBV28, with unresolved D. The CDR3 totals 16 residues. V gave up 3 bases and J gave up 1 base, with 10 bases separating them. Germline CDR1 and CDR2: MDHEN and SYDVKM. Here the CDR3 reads CASSLLPPSYNSPLHF. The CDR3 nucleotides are TGTGCCAGCAGTTTGCTACCGCCGTCCTATAATTCACCCCTCCACTTT.

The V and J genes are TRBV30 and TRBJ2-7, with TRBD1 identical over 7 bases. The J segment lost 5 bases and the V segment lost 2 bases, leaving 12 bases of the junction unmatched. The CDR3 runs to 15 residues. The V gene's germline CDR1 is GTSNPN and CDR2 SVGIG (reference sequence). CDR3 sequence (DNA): TGTGCCTGGAGTAAGGTAGACAGGGAGTTAGACGAGCAGTACTTC. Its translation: CAWSKVDRELDEQYF.

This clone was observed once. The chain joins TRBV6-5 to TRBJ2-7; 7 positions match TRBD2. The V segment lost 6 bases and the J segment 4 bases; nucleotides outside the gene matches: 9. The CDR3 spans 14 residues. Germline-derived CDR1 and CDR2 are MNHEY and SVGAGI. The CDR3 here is CASSGLGSVYEQYF. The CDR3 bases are TGTGCCAGCAGCGGACTAGGAAGTGTTTACGAGCAGTACTTC.